The entry below gives a single T cell receptor beta chain sequence along with its context. The source of the sample is a study of blood T cell repertoires in COVID-19. Overall study: T cells, B-cell-depleted T cells, or PBMCs provided the cDNA or gDNA that served as material.

CDR1 is SEHNR and CDR2 is FQNEAQ in the germline V gene (reference sequence). Trimming left V 5 bases short and J 5 bases short, with 21 bases between. This CDR3 has 16 amino acids. Measured with immunoSEQ multiplex PCR; TCRdb has only the in-frame clones, and not every one. The sample holds some 220,000 clones, around 85% seen once. Specimen: peripheral blood. J is TRBJ2-5 and V is TRBV7-9; a weak D match, TRBD1 (6 bases). The TCR was taken from a woman aged 65 to 85 with COVID-19, enrolled during active disease. Written as DNA, the CDR3 is TGTGCCAGCAGCCAATCCGGGACATGGGTAACGGAGACCCAGTACTTC. Translated: CASSQSGTWVTETQYF.